This paragraph reports one TCR beta chain. Its matching antigen is unknown. Trimming pared 11 bases from V and 3 bases from J, leaving 11 bases between. This CDR3 is 12 amino acids long. The data derive from a study of CD8 T cells in ankylosing spondylitis. Notes on the study in general: Within ankylosing spondylitis blood, a TCR beta motif made up of seven to nine highly homologous variants appeared to be characteristic. As reported, disease-linked clones showed significant enrichment in matched ankylosing spondylitis synovial fluid. CD8+ cells made up the disease-linked clones, which were relatively rare in peripheral blood.

MiXCR, run by TCRdb on the 5' RACE reads, gives a single entry per CDR3 protein. The sample consists of some 250,000 distinct CDR3 sequences, under 30% of them appearing once. The clonotype was recovered from a male donor with ankylosing spondylitis or in good health (not recorded which). This chain connects TRBV12-3 or TRBV12-4 to TRBJ2-1; D possibly corresponds to TRBD1 (6 bases). Specimen: blood, either unsorted or a sorted T cell fraction (not recorded which). The CDR3 DNA reads as TGTGCCGTACAGGACAGCTACAATGAGCAGTTCTTC. Its protein is CAVQDSYNEQFF.